Below are 15 T cell receptor beta chains sequenced from a single sample in a study of blood T cells in healthy people across ages. A J-beta primer mix and a sample-barcoded 5' primer were used in a second PCR of roughly 6 to 12 cycles. From the 5' RACE reads, TCRdb called clonotypes with MiXCR, one entry per CDR3 protein. The sample consists of about 2 million distinct CDR3 sequences, about 50% of them appearing once. The sample consisted of blood. The origin of the receptors is a woman aged 40 to 50 in good health.

The chain recombines TRBV5-4 with TRBJ2-3; 14 bases are a match to TRBD2. CDR1 is SGHNT, CDR2 YYREEE, per germline (reference sequence). V dropped 4 bases and J dropped 2; count of bases not matched to a gene: 6. This CDR3 is built from 17 residues. The CDR3 coding sequence is TGTGCCAGCAGCGGTGGACTAGCGGGGGGAGACACAGATACGCAGTATTTT. Translated: CASSGGLAGGDTDTQYF.

Regarding this clonotype: A junction end diverges from the germline sequence, so it may reflect a read error. The V and J genes are TRBV7-3 and TRBJ2-4; TRBD1 matches 8 bases. The better agreement between TRBJ2-7 and the DNA end casts doubt on the J call. There are 23 residues in the CDR3. The germline gives CDR1 SGHTA, CDR2 FQGTGA. The CDR3 sequence is CTSSPLNPHYLEQGGRGSYEQYF. In DNA form, the CDR3 reads TGTACCAGCAGCCCCTTAAATCCCCACTACCTAGAACAGGGGGGCCGGGGCTCCTACGAGCAGTACTTC.

This clonotype was counted a few times. J is TRBJ2-1 and V is TRBV5-1; no definite D call. Trimming removed 5 bases at V and 2 bases at J, with 11 bases between. Per the germline V gene, CDR1 is SGHRS and CDR2 is YFSETQ. There are 14 residues in the CDR3. The chain's CDR3 is CASSLKGPYNEQFF. CDR3 in DNA: TGCGCCAGCAGTCTTAAGGGCCCCTACAATGAGCAGTTCTTC. The full variable domain, completed using reference TRBV5-1 and TRBJ2-1, is KAGVTQTPRYLIKTRGQQVTLSCSPISGHRSVSWYQQTPGQGLQFLFEYFSETQRNKGNFPGRFSGRQFSNSRSEMNVSTLELGDSALYLCASSLKGPYNEQFFGPGTRLTVL.

The V call is TRBV28, the J call TRBJ1-2; D not certain. Looked up from germline, CDR1 is MDHEN and CDR2 is SYDVKM. The V end lost 8 bases, the J end lost 3 bases, and 13 bases lay between the germline ends. The CDR3 runs 13 residues. CDR3 region: CASGSYRYYGYTF. The DNA of the CDR3 is TGTGCCAGCGGTTCTTACCGATACTATGGCTACACCTTC.

The J gene is TRBJ2-5, the V gene TRBV9; no definite D call. Trimming took off 4 bases at V and 1 base at J, with 11 bases between the two ends. The CDR3 runs 14 residues. Germline V gives CDR1 SGDLS, CDR2 YYNGEE. CDR3 coding DNA: TGTGCCAGCAGCCCCGACGCCCTCCAAGAGACCCAGTACTTC. The encoded protein is CASSPDALQETQYF. Combining the CDR3 with reference TRBV9 and TRBJ2-5 gives the whole variable domain DSGVTQTPKHLITATGQRVTLRCSPRSGDLSVYWYQQSLDQGLQFLIQYYNGEERAKGNILERFSAQQFPDLHSELNLSSLELGDSALYFCASSPDALQETQYFGPGTRLLVL.

The chain uses TRBV7-9 and TRBJ2-1; TRBD1 aligns across 8 bases. Germline V gene sequence: CDR1 SEHNR, CDR2 FQNEAQ (reference sequence). This CDR3 comprises 15 residues. V shed 6 bases and J 7 bases; nucleotides not matched to a gene: 11. This CDR3 reads CASSVTQGAGNEQFF. CDR3 nucleotides: TGTGCCAGCAGTGTGACGCAGGGGGCCGGTAATGAGCAGTTCTTC.

There are many counts of this clonotype. This CDR3 reads CASSATGGHYEQYF. CDR3 bases: TGTGCCAGCAGCGCGACAGGGGGTCACTACGAGCAGTACTTC. V and J are TRBV7-2 and TRBJ2-7, with 9 bases identical to TRBD1. Looked up from germline, CDR1 is SGHTA and CDR2 is FQGNSA. The CDR3 is 14 amino acids. V lost 5 bases and J lost 3; bases outside the gene matches: 5.

The chain uses TRBV20-1 and TRBJ2-3; no clear D gene. Germline V CDR1 and CDR2: DFQATT, SNEGSKA (reference sequence). The CDR3 is 17 amino acids. The V end was cut by 0 bases, the J end by 5 bases, with 21 bases between. The CDR3 region is CSARDPGTKEQGDTQYF. CDR3 nucleotides: TGCAGTGCTAGAGATCCCGGAACAAAAGAACAAGGAGATACGCAGTATTTT.

The rearrangement joins TRBV9 to TRBJ1-6; D not resolved. Trimming pared 3 bases from V and 7 bases from J, leaving 17 bases between. The length of the CDR3 is 16 residues. CDR1 is SGDLS, CDR2 YYNGEE, per germline. The CDR3 is CASSAQPEVLNSPLHF. For the CDR3, the DNA is TGTGCCAGCAGCGCTCAACCTGAGGTTTTAAATTCACCCCTCCACTTT.

The J gene is TRBJ2-3, the V gene TRBV15, with D maybe TRBD2 (6 bases). CDR1 is LNHNV, CDR2 YYDKDF, per germline (reference sequence). Trimming left V 5 bases short and J 7 bases short, with 10 bases between. The CDR3 loop spans 12 amino acids. CDR3 bases: TGTGCCACCAGCGTTCGGGAGAATACGCAGTATTTT. Protein sequence: CATSVRENTQYF.

This clonotype has just a few counts. The V and J genes are TRBV7-2 and TRBJ2-1, with no clear D. In germline, CDR1 is SGHTA, CDR2 FQGNSA. This CDR3 region has 13 residues. V was clipped by 3 bases and J by 5 bases, with 8 bases between them. CDR3 amino acids: CASSFYTDNEQFF. The CDR3 bases are TGTGCCAGCAGCTTTTACACCGACAATGAGCAGTTCTTC.

CDR3 nucleotides: TGCGCCAGCAGCTTGGAACTAGCGGCCGGGGAGACCCAGTACTTC. This sequence encodes CASSLELAAGETQYF. V gene TRBV5-1 combines with J gene TRBJ2-5, with 8 bases matching TRBD2. CDR3 length equals 15 residues. Germline assignment: CDR1 SGHRS and CDR2 YFSETQ. With V trimmed by 0 bases and J by 5 bases, 6 bases remained unmatched.

This clonotype was observed a single time. The J gene is TRBJ1-2, the V gene TRBV18, with D maybe TRBD1 (5 bases). Germline values: CDR1 KGHSH, CDR2 LQKENI. V was shortened by 4 bases and J by 3 bases, with 12 bases between the two germline ends. CDR3 length: 14 residues. CDR3 in DNA: TGTGCCAGCTCACGGGCCCAGGGAGACTATGGCTACACCTTC. Translating it yields CASSRAQGDYGYTF.

The CDR3 DNA reads as TGCAGTGCTAGAAGACTCCCGTCGGAGACCCAGTACTTC. Translating it yields CSARRLPSETQYF. This sequence joins TRBV20-1 and TRBJ2-5; D remains ambiguous. Germline V gene lookup returns CDR1 DFQATT and CDR2 SNEGSKA (reference sequence). V was clipped by 2 bases and J by 5 bases, with 12 bases between them. The CDR3 sequence is 13 residues long.

This clonotype was seen ten or more times. The rearrangement joins TRBV5-6 to TRBJ2-5, with D possibly TRBD1 on 5 matching bases. CDR3 length equals 14 residues. The germline V gene has CDR1 SGHDT and CDR2 YYEEEE. Trimming removed 2 bases from V and 5 bases from J, with 13 bases in between. CDR3 sequence: CASSFLGAGETQYF. The CDR3 bases are TGTGCCAGCAGCTTTCTAGGGGCTGGTGAGACCCAGTACTTC.